This T cell receptor beta chain was obtained from a study of T-cell reconstitution after alpha-beta-depleted transplantation in children (TCRdb year 2016). Study-wide context: Using TCR repertoire profiling, the study quantitatively followed how T-cell immune reconstitution unfolded in children after TCRalphabeta/CD19-depleted allogeneic hematopoietic cell transplantation.

Library generation was performed with PCR. TCRdb records Illumina HiSeq 2500 as the sequencer. TCR libraries were prepared with molecular barcoding, using unique molecular identifiers to normalize TCRbeta repertoire quantification. The public reads were reprocessed in TCRdb via fastp at Q25 and MiXCR, keeping in-frame beta chains. Rows with a matching CDR3 protein are joined into one entry that keeps the most common DNA and genes. In all, the sample holds hundreds of thousands of distinct CDR3 sequences, and around 12% of those were seen once. Together, the top ten hold about 0.79% of the sample. What this sample's treatment or condition label stands for: allogeneic hematopoietic cell transplantation with graft depleted of TCRalphabeta T cells and CD19 B cells. The children who served as transplant recipients had been given grafts of TCRalphabeta/CD19-depleted allogeneic hematopoietic cells. Here is what the overall study found, with its caveats: About two months after transplant, the apparently early recovery of alphabetaT-cell counts reportedly depended on just several hundred clones that had expanded rapidly and came from non-depleted graft cells. The frequencies of hyperexpanded clones fell over the following months, and after one year, T-cell counts and TCRbeta diversity were mostly attributed to newly produced T cells. The high TCRbeta diversity at day 60 in some patients was ascribed to recipient T cells and intrathymic progenitors that had survived conditioning.

This clonotype was seen repeatedly, ten times or more. The specificity of this receptor is unknown. Nothing much larger sits one base from this clone, and base qualities are not available. The trim is 8 bases for V and 6 bases for J, with a gap of 9 bases between the germline ends. The CDR3 sequence holds 11 residues, the cysteine and phenylalanine included. The sequence is cut down to CDR3 DNA, 33 bases in frame from base 1. The chain is made from TRBV12-3 or TRBV12-4 and TRBJ2-3; a confident D gene designation cannot be given. This TCR derives from a girl aged 2-9 years with congenital amegakaryocytic thrombocytopenia, due to receive a stem cell transplant. Sequencing was performed on PBMCs, taken before TCRalphabeta/CD19-depleted stem cell transplant. The CDR3 protein sequence reads: CASRLIDTQYF. The DNA reads as follows: TGTGCCAGCCGCCTTATTGATACGCAGTATTTT.